This T cell receptor beta chain stems from a study of blood T cell repertoires in COVID-19. As for the study in general: Recovery among Cohort 3 donors was established by two negative PCRs, clearance, or symptom resolution.

V lost 1 base, J lost 4 bases, and 11 bases lay in between. This CDR3 spans 14 amino acids. From germline, CDR1 is SGHTA and CDR2 FQGNSA. Participant reports of clinical history set cohort assignment. Clones were read by immunoSEQ multiplex PCR, and TCRdb kept only the in-frame ones, dropping some. The sample includes about 210,000 clones, 85% to 90% of them seen just once. The sequenced material came from PBMCs or T cells enriched from blood (not recorded which). The origin of this receptor is a woman aged 40 to 55 in a cohort exposed to, infected with or recovered from COVID-19 (not recorded which). The rearrangement links TRBV7-2 to TRBJ2-7; a weak D match, TRBD2 (6 bases). The CDR3 is CASSLEVGGYEQYF. In DNA, the CDR3 is TGTGCCAGCAGCTTAGAGGTCGGAGGGTACGAGCAGTACTTC.